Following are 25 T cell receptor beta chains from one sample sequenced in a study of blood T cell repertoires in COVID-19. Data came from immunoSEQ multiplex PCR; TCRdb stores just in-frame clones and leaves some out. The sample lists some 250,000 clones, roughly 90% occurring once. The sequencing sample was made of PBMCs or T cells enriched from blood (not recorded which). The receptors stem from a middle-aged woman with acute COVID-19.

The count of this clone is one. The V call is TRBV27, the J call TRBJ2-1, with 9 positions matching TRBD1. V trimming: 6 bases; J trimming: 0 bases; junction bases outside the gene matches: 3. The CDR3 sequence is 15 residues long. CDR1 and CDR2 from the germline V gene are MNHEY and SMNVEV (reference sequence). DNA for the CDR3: TGTGCCAGCAGGACACAGGGGGCCTCCTACAATGAGCAGTTCTTC. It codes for CASRTQGASYNEQFF.

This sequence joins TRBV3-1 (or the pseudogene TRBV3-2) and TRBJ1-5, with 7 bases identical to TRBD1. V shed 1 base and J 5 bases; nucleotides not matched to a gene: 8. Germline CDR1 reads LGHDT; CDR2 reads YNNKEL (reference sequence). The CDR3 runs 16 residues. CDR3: CASSQGGNRGYQPQHF. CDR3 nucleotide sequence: TGTGCCAGCAGCCAAGGTGGGAACAGGGGCTATCAGCCCCAGCATTTT.

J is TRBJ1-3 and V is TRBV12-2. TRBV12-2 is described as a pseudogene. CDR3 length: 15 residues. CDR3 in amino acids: CATDRDYPSGNTIYF. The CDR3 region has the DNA TGTGCAACCGACCGGGACTACCCGTCTGGAAACACCATATATTTT.

CDR3 protein: CASSLASGASGRGNEQFF. The DNA of the CDR3 is TGTGCCAGCAGCTTAGCATCGGGGGCTAGCGGGAGGGGCAATGAGCAGTTCTTC. The chain has TRBV7-2 and TRBJ2-1, with 12 bases that match TRBD2. The germline V gene has CDR1 SGHTA and CDR2 FQGNSA. The CDR3 has 18 amino acids. V trimming: 0 bases; J trimming: 6 bases; junction bases outside the gene matches: 9.

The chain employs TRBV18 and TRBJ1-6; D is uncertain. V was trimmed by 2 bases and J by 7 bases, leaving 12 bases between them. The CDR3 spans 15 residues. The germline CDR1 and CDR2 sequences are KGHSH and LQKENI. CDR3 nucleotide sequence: TGTGCCAGCTCACCATTCGAAGCCGCGAATTCACCCCTCCACTTT. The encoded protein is CASSPFEAANSPLHF.

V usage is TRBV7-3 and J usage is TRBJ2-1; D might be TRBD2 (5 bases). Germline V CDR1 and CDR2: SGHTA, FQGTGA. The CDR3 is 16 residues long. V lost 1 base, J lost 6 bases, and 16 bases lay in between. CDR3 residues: CASSLNSAEILNEQFF. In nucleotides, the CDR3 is TGTGCCAGCAGCTTAAATAGCGCCGAAATACTCAATGAGCAGTTCTTC.

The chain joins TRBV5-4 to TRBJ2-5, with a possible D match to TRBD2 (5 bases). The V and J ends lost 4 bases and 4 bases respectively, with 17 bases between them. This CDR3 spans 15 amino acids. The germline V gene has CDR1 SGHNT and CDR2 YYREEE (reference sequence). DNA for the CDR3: TGTGCCAGCAGCCTTCACCGGGGAAGGGTAGAGACCCAGTACTTC. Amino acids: CASSLHRGRVETQYF.

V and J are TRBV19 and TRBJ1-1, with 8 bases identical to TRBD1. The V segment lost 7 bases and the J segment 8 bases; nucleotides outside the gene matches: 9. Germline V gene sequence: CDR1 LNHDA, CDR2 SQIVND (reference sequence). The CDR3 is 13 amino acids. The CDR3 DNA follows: TGTGCCAGTACCCGCGGACAGGGAAGAGAAGCTTTCTTT. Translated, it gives CASTRGQGREAFF. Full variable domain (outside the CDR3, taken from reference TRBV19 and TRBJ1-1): DGGITQSPKYLFRKEGQNVTLSCEQNLNHDAMYWYRQDPGQGLRLIYYSQIVNDFQKGDIAEGYSVSREKKESFPLTVTSAQKNPTAFYLCASTRGQGREAFFGQGTRLTVV.

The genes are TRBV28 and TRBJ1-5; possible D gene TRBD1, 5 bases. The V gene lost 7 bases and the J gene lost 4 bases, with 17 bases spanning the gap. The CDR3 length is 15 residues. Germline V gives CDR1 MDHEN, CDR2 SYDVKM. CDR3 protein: CASMGGGEGNQPQHF. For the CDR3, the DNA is TGTGCCAGCATGGGGGGGGGTGAAGGGAATCAGCCCCAGCATTTT.

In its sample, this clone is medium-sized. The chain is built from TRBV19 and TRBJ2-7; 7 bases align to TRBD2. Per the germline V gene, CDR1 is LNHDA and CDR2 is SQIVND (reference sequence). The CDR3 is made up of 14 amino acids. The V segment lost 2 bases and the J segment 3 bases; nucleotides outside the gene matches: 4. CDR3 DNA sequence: TGTGCCAGTAGTATAACGACTAGCTTCTACGAGCAGTACTTC. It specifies CASSITTSFYEQYF.

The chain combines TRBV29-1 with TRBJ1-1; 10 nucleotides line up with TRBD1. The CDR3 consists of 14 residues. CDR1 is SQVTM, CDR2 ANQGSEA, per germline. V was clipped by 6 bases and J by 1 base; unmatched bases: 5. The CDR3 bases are TGCAGCGTGGGACAGGGGACCCCGAACACTGAAGCTTTCTTT. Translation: CSVGQGTPNTEAFF.

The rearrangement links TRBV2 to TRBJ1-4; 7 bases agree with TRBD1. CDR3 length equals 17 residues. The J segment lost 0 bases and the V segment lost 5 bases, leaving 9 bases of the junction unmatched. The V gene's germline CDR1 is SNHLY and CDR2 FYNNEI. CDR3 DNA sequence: TGTGCCAGCAGTCTTCGACAGGGTGCGTCAACTAATGAAAAACTGTTTTTT. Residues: CASSLRQGASTNEKLFF.

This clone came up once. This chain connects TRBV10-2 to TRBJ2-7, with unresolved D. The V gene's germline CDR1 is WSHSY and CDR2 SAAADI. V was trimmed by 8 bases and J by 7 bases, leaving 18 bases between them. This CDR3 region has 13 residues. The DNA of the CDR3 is TGCGCCAGCGTCGAACTTCTGGCGCGGGAGCAGTACTTC. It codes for CASVELLAREQYF.

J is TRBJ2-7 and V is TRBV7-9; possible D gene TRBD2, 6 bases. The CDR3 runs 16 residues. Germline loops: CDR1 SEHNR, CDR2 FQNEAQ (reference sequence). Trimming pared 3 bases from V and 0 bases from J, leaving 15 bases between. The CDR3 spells CASSFNSGRPSYEQYF. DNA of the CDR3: TGTGCCAGCAGCTTCAATAGCGGAAGGCCCTCCTACGAGCAGTACTTC.

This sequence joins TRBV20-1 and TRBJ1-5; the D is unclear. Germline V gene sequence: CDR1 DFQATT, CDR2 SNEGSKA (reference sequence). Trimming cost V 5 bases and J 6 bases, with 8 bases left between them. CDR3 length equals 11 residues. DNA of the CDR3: TGCAGTGCTTCGGTTGGTCAGCCCCAGCATTTT. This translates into CSASVGQPQHF.

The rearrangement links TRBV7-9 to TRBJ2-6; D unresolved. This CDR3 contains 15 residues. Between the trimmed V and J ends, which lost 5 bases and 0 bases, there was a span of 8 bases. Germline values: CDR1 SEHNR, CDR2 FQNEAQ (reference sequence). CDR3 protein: CASSAYNSGANVLTF. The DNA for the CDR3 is TGTGCCAGCAGCGCATACAACTCTGGGGCCAACGTCCTGACTTTC. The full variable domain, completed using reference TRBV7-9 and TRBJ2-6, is DTGVSQNPRHKITKRGQNVTFRCDPISEHNRLYWYRQTLGQGPEFLTYFQNEAQLEKSRLLSDRFSAERPKGSFSTLEIQRTEQGDSAMYLCASSAYNSGANVLTFGAGSRLTVL.

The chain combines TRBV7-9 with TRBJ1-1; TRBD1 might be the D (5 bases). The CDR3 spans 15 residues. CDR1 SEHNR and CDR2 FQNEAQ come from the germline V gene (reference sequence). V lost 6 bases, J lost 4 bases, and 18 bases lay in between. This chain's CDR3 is CASSPRGESSTEAFF. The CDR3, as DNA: TGTGCCAGCAGTCCAAGGGGTGAATCGAGCACTGAAGCTTTCTTT.

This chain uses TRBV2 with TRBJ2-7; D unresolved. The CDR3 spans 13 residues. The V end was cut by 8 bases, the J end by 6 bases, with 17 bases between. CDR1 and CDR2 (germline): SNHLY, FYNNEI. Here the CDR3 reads CASCRPRYSEQYF. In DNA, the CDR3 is TGTGCCAGCTGCCGACCCCGGTACAGCGAGCAGTACTTC.

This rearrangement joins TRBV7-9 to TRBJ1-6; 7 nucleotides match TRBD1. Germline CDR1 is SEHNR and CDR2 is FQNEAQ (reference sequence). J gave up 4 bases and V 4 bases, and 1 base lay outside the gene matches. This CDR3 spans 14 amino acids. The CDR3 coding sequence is TGTGCCAGCAGCTGGGACAGTTATAATTCACCCCTCCACTTT. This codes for CASSWDSYNSPLHF.

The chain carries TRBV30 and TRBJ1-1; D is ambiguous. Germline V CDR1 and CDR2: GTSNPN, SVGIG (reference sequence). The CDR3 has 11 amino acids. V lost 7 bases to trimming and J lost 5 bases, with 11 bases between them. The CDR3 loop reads CASSLRTEAFF. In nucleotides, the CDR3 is TGTGCCTCCTCCCTAAGAACTGAAGCTTTCTTT. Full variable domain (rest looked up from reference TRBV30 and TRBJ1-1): SQTIHQWPATLVQPVGSPLSLECTVEGTSNPNLYWYRQAAGRGLQLLFYSVGIGQISSEVPQNLSASRPQDRQFILSSKKLLLSDSGFYLCASSLRTEAFFGQGTRLTVV.

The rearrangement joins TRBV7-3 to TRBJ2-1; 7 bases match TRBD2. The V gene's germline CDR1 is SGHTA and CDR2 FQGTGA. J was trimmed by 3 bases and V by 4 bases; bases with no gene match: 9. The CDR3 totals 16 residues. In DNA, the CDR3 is TGTGCCAGCAGCTCTAACAGCGGGGAGCTCTACAATGAGCAGTTCTTC. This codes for CASSSNSGELYNEQFF.

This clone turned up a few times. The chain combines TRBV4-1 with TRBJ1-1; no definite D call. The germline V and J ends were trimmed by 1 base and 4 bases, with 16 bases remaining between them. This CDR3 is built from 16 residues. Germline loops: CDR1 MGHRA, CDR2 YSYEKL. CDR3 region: CASSQGYGPRGTEAFF. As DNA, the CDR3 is TGCGCCAGCAGCCAAGGTTATGGCCCGAGAGGCACTGAAGCTTTCTTT.

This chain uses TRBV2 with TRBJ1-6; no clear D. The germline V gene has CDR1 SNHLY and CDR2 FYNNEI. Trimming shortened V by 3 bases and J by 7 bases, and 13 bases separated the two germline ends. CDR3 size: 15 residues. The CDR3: CASSENGVRNSPLHF. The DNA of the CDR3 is TGTGCCAGCAGTGAGAACGGGGTACGGAATTCACCCCTCCACTTT.

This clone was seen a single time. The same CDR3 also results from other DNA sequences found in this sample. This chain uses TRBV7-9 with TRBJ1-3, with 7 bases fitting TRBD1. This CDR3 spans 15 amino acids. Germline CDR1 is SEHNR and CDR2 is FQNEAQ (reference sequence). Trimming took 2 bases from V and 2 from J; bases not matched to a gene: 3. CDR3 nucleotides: TGTGCCAGCAGCTTATCGACAGGGACTGGAAACACCATATATTTT. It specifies CASSLSTGTGNTIYF.

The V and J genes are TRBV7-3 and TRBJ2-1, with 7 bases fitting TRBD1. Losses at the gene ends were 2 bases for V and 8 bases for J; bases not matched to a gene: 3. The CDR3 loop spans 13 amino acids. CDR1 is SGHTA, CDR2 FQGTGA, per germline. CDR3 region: CASSLLGGDEQFF. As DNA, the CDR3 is TGTGCCAGCAGCTTACTAGGGGGCGATGAGCAGTTCTTC.